The present T cell receptor beta chain was sequenced within a study of blood T cells in healthy people across ages. Together with a sample-barcoded 5' primer, a J-beta primer mix was included in a second PCR lasting roughly 6 to 12 cycles. From the 5' RACE reads, TCRdb called clonotypes with MiXCR, one entry per CDR3 protein. The sample gives 1.5 million to 2 million distinct CDR3 sequences, 40% to 55% of which show up once; roughly 2% is in the top ten. CDR1 DFQATT and CDR2 SNEGSKA come from the germline V gene (reference sequence). Trimming took 6 bases from V and 4 from J, leaving 10 bases between them. This CDR3 comprises 13 residues.

The sequenced sample consisted of blood. The chain joins TRBV20-1 to TRBJ2-6, with D hard to call. The source of this sequence is a woman aged 40 to 50 in good health. Written as DNA, the CDR3 is TGCAGTGCGCCACCTCAGGGGGCCAACGTCCTGACTTTC. This sequence encodes CSAPPQGANVLTF.